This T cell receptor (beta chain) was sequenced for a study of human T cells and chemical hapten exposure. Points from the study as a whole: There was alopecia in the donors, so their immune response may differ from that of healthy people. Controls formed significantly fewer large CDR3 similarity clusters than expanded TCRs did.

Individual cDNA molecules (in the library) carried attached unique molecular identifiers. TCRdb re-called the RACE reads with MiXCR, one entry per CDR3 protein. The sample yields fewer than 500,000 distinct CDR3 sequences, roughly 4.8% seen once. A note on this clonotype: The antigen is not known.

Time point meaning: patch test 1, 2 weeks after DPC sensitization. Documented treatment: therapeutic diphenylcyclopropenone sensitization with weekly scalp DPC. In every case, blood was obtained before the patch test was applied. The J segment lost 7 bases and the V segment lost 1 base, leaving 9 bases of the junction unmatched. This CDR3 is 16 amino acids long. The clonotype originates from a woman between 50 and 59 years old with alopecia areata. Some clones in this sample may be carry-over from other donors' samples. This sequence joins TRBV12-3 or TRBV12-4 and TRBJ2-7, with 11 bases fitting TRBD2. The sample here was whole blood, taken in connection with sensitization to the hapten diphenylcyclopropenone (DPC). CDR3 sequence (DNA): TGTGCCAGCAGTTTAGTGGTAGCGGGAGGGCCAAAAGAGCAGTACTTC. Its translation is CASSLVVAGGPKEQYF.